Following are 27 T cell receptor beta chains from one sample sequenced in a study of Ad26.COV2.S vaccination and SARS-CoV-2 variants. TCRdb keeps only in-frame clones here, not all; method: immunoSEQ multiplex PCR. Of approximately 340,000 clones detected, 92% appear once; the ten largest clones hold 3% to 4%. Specimen: peripheral blood, collected after recovery from COVID-19. The receptors stem from a human donor who had recovered from COVID-19.

The chain combines TRBV6-6 with TRBJ2-5; the D is unclear. The CDR3 is 13 amino acids. CDR1 MNHNY and CDR2 SVGAGI come from the germline V gene (reference sequence). The V end lost 6 bases, the J end lost 4 bases, and 12 bases lay between the germline ends. The CDR3 protein is CASSWSYPETQYF. The CDR3 nucleotides are TGTGCCAGCAGCTGGTCGTACCCAGAGACCCAGTACTTC.

The rearrangement links TRBV3-1 (or the pseudogene TRBV3-2) to TRBJ1-2; no clear D gene. Germline CDR1 is LGHDT and CDR2 is YNNKEL (reference sequence). V lost 3 bases and J 2 bases, leaving 16 bases between the germline ends. The CDR3 contains 16 residues. CDR3 sequence (DNA): TGTGCCAGCAGCCAGGAACTCGGGCCTCGGAACTATGGCTACACCTTC. Its protein is CASSQELGPRNYGYTF.

V is TRBV9 and J is TRBJ2-5; TRBD1 agrees at 11 bases. The trim removed 6 bases at V and 5 bases at J, leaving 27 bases unmatched. Per the germline V gene, CDR1 is SGDLS and CDR2 is YYNGEE. This CDR3 comprises 21 residues. In nucleotides, the CDR3 is TGTGCCAGCACGCGCGCGGGGGGGACAGGGGGAGAGGGGGTCCCCGGTGAGACCCAGTACTTC. Encoded protein: CASTRAGGTGGEGVPGETQYF.

This chain links TRBV6-5 with TRBJ2-1; tentative D call: TRBD1 (5 bases). The V end lost 6 bases, the J end lost 7 bases, and 10 bases lay between the germline ends. CDR1 is MNHEY, CDR2 SVGAGI, per germline. The CDR3 totals 12 residues. CDR3 DNA: TGTGCCAGCAGCCAGGGTCCGAATGAGCAGTTCTTC. Translated: CASSQGPNEQFF.

A single count supports this clone. This sequence joins TRBV6-5 and TRBJ1-4; a possible D gene is TRBD1 (5 bases). V lost 0 bases and J lost 10, with 15 bases in between. CDR3 length equals 15 residues. Germline V lookup: CDR1 MNHEY, CDR2 SVGAGI. The CDR3 sequence: CASSYSWQDGGKLFF. In DNA form, the CDR3 reads TGTGCCAGCAGTTACTCGTGGCAGGACGGGGGAAAACTGTTTTTT.

V gene TRBV11-2 combines with J gene TRBJ2-7, with a weak D call TRBD1 (6 bases). Trimming stripped 1 base from V and 0 bases from J, with 10 bases between. CDR3 length: 15 amino acids. Germline V gene lookup returns CDR1 SGHAT and CDR2 FQNNGV. The CDR3 DNA reads TGTGCCAGCAGCTTAGGTACAGGGTCCTCCTACGAGCAGTACTTC. Its translation is CASSLGTGSSYEQYF.

The gene calls are TRBV6-1 and TRBJ1-5, with TRBD1 as a possible D gene (6 bases). Germline V lookup: CDR1 MNHNS, CDR2 SASEGT. Trimming removed 5 bases from V and 1 base from J, with 9 bases in between. The CDR3 is 14 amino acids. This CDR3 reads CASSSGASNQPQHF. CDR3 nucleotide sequence: TGTGCCAGCAGTTCGGGGGCGAGCAATCAGCCCCAGCATTTT.

With regard to this clone: In the same sample, other DNA sequences code for this CDR3. The V gene is TRBV18, the J gene TRBJ2-7, with 10 bases fitting TRBD1. Germline-derived CDR1 and CDR2 are KGHSH and LQKENI. This CDR3 region has 15 residues. V lost 0 bases, J lost 2 bases, and 1 base stayed unmatched. The CDR3 DNA reads TGTGCCAGCTCACCACCGGGACAGGGGACCTACGAGCAGTACTTC. This gives the protein CASSPPGQGTYEQYF.

J is TRBJ2-1 and V is TRBV4-1, with 7 bases matching TRBD1. In germline, CDR1 is MGHRA, CDR2 YSYEKL. V lost 4 bases, J lost 0 bases, and 3 bases stayed unmatched. This CDR3 contains 15 residues. The CDR3 DNA reads TGCGCCAGCAGCCTCCGGGACAGCTCCTACAATGAGCAGTTCTTC. It is translated as CASSLRDSSYNEQFF.

The chain couples TRBV6-5 to TRBJ1-2, with a possible D match to TRBD1 (5 bases). Trimming cost V 5 bases and J 2 bases, with 12 bases left between them. This CDR3 has 14 residues. Germline-derived CDR1 and CDR2 are MNHEY and SVGAGI. CDR3 coding DNA: TGTGCCAGCAGTACCGCCCGGGACAACTATGGCTACACCTTC. It translates to CASSTARDNYGYTF.

V usage is TRBV6-6 and J usage is TRBJ2-7; D may match TRBD1 or TRBD2 (6 bases each). V was cut by 2 bases and J by 9 bases, with 14 bases left in between. This CDR3 region has 13 residues. The germline V gene encodes CDR1 MNHNY and CDR2 SVGAGI (reference sequence). CDR3 residues: CASSYEGGRGQYF. Here the CDR3 DNA reads TGTGCCAGCAGTTACGAGGGGGGTCGGGGGCAGTACTTC.

This chain links TRBV27 with TRBJ1-1; D remains ambiguous. Trimming removed 5 bases from V and 4 bases from J, with 14 bases in between. The CDR3 sequence is 14 residues long. The germline V gene has CDR1 MNHEY and CDR2 SMNVEV (reference sequence). The CDR3 sequence is CASSLRREATEAFF. Written as DNA, the CDR3 is TGTGCCAGCAGTCTCAGGAGGGAGGCCACTGAAGCTTTCTTT.

V is TRBV4-3 and J is TRBJ2-1; 13 bases line up with TRBD2. Germline CDR1 LGHNA, CDR2 YSLEER. Trimming cost V 3 bases and J 8 bases; bases outside gene matches: 7. This CDR3 is 16 amino acids long. The CDR3 here is CASSHEGLAGVDEQFF. The CDR3 nucleotides read TGCGCCAGCAGCCATGAAGGACTAGCGGGGGTAGATGAGCAGTTCTTC.

This sequence joins TRBV3-1 (or the pseudogene TRBV3-2) and TRBJ2-7; 7 bases are a match to TRBD1. The ends lost 7 bases at V and 2 bases at J; junction bases unmatched: 11. Germline assignment: CDR1 LGHDT and CDR2 YNNKEL (reference sequence). The CDR3 spans 15 residues. CDR3 in DNA: TGTGCCAGCATCGACCGGGACAGCCACACCTACGAGCAGTACTTC. Encoded protein: CASIDRDSHTYEQYF.

The rearrangement joins TRBV29-1 to TRBJ1-2; TRBD1 agrees at 9 bases. This CDR3 has 13 amino acids. Germline CDR1 is SQVTM and CDR2 is ANQGSEA. V was clipped by 7 bases and J by 6 bases; unmatched bases: 9. The CDR3, as DNA: TGCAGCGCCTATGACCGGACAGGGGATGGCTACACCTTC. Encoded protein: CSAYDRTGDGYTF.

Notes on this clone: Other DNA sequences of this sample code for an identical CDR3. The rearrangement uses TRBV5-1 and TRBJ2-1, with TRBD2 matching 13 bases. Germline assignment: CDR1 SGHRS and CDR2 YFSETQ. V lost 3 bases to trimming and J lost 4 bases; unmatched junction nucleotides: 1. The CDR3 sequence is 15 residues long. The CDR3 DNA reads TGCGCCAGCAGCTGGGGACTAGCGGGATACAATGAGCAGTTCTTC. It encodes CASSWGLAGYNEQFF.

Comments on this clone: One junction end disagrees with the germline gene, perhaps due to a read error. V and J are TRBV5-1 and TRBJ2-1, with TRBD1 matching 9 bases. The germline V gene encodes CDR1 SGHRS and CDR2 YFSETQ. This CDR3 contains 14 residues. The CDR3 sequence: CASRLGQGKNEQFF. The CDR3 DNA reads as TGCGCCAGCAGGTTGGGACAGGGTAAAAATGAGCAGTTCTTC.

The rearrangement joins TRBV13 to TRBJ2-5, with a possible D match to TRBD2 (6 bases). The CDR3 length is 14 residues. V gave up 5 bases and J gave up 3 bases, with 13 bases separating them. Germline-derived CDR1 and CDR2 are PRHDT and FYEKMQ (reference sequence). This CDR3 is CASSARDWEETQYF. CDR3 coding DNA: TGTGCCAGCAGCGCACGGGACTGGGAAGAGACCCAGTACTTC.

The V and J genes are TRBV7-2 and TRBJ1-1; weak D call: TRBD1 (5 bases). V gave up 2 bases and J gave up 6 bases, with 13 bases separating them. The CDR3 has 14 amino acids. Per the germline V gene, CDR1 is SGHTA and CDR2 is FQGNSA. The CDR3 coding sequence is TGTGCCAGCAGCTTACCAGGGACGAGGGCTGAAGCTTTCTTT. Protein: CASSLPGTRAEAFF.

This sequence joins TRBV12-3 or TRBV12-4 and TRBJ1-2, with D maybe TRBD1 (5 bases). This CDR3 region has 12 residues. Trimming removed 7 bases at V and 4 bases at J, with 10 bases between. The CDR3 region is CASIRDGYGYTF. The CDR3 region has the DNA TGTGCCAGCATTCGGGACGGCTATGGCTACACCTTC.

V usage is TRBV6-5 and J usage is TRBJ2-5; TRBD1 aligns across 9 bases. V trimming: 1 base; J trimming: 1 base; junction bases outside the gene matches: 4. Germline loops: CDR1 MNHEY, CDR2 SVGAGI. CDR3 length: 16 residues. This CDR3 reads CASSYYRGHRQETQYF. In DNA, the CDR3 is TGTGCCAGCAGTTACTACAGGGGGCACCGCCAAGAGACCCAGTACTTC.

The rearrangement joins TRBV4-1 to TRBJ2-2; D is unclear. Trimming removed 1 base at V and 9 bases at J, with 9 bases between. The CDR3 contains 13 residues. CDR1 and CDR2 from the germline V gene are MGHRA and YSYEKL. The DNA of the CDR3 is TGCGCCAGCAGCCAAGTGTTAGCCCGGGAGCTGTTTTTT. It encodes CASSQVLARELFF.

This rearrangement joins TRBV9 to TRBJ2-7; D is undetermined. Germline-derived CDR1 and CDR2 are SGDLS and YYNGEE. Trimming took off 8 bases at V and 4 bases at J, with 4 bases between the two ends. The CDR3 is made up of 9 amino acids. In nucleotides, the CDR3 is TGTGCCAGAATATACGAGCAGTACTTC. Translation gives CARIYEQYF.

The chain recombines TRBV6-5 with TRBJ1-1, with TRBD1 as a possible D gene (6 bases). V dropped 1 base and J dropped 1 base, with 7 bases sitting between them. The CDR3 runs to 14 residues. Germline V lookup: CDR1 MNHEY, CDR2 SVGAGI. CDR3 nucleotides: TGTGCCAGCAGTTACTGGGGACAGAACACTGAAGCTTTCTTT. Translated, it gives CASSYWGQNTEAFF.

The J gene is TRBJ1-5, the V gene TRBV6-5, with D perhaps TRBD1 (5 bases). The CDR3 runs to 15 residues. V lost 4 bases, J lost 1 base, and 11 bases lay in between. CDR1 is MNHEY and CDR2 is SVGAGI in the germline V gene. The CDR3 nucleotides are TGTGCCAGCAGTTCAGGGATCGGGAGCAATCAGCCCCAGCATTTT. It codes for CASSSGIGSNQPQHF.

This clone occurred once. This chain joins TRBV6-5 and TRBJ2-5; tentative D call: TRBD2 (5 bases). The length of the CDR3 is 16 residues. V was clipped by 4 bases and J by 2 bases, with 17 bases between them. Germline V gene data show CDR1 as MNHEY and CDR2 as SVGAGI. The CDR3: CASSSLPDFPQETQYF. The DNA for the CDR3 is TGTGCCAGCAGTTCCCTTCCGGACTTTCCGCAAGAGACCCAGTACTTC.

The sample holds one count of this clone. The chain links TRBV11-2 to TRBJ2-7; no definite D call. Germline V gene data show CDR1 as SGHAT and CDR2 as FQNNGV. The CDR3 covers 18 residues. The ends were cut back, 5 bases at V and 1 base at J, with 24 bases in the middle. The CDR3 loop is CASSAPGVRSILSYEQYF. The CDR3 DNA reads TGTGCCAGCAGCGCCCCCGGAGTTCGGTCGATATTATCCTACGAGCAGTACTTC.